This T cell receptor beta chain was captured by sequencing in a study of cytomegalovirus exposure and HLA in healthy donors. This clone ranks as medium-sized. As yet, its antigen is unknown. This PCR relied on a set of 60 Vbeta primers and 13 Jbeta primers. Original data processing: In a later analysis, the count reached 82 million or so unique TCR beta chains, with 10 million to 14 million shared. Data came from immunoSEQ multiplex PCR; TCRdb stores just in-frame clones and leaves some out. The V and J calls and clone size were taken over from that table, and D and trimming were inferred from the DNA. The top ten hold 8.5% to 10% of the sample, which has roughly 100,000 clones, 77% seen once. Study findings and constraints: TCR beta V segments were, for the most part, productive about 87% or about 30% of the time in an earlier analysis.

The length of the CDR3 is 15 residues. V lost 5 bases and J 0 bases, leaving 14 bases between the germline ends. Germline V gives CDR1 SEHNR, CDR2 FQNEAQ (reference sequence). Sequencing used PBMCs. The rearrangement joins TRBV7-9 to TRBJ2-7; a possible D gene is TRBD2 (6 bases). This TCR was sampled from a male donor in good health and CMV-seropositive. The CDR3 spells CASSLSGLSSYEQYF. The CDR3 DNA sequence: TGTGCCAGCAGCCTCTCGGGACTGAGCTCCTACGAGCAGTACTTC.